The 24 T cell receptor beta chains in this list originate from one sample, sequenced in a study of technical replicates of blood from a few donors. This table comes from immunoSEQ multiplex PCR, and its TCRdb copy is limited to in-frame clones, with some not included. The data contain approximately 92,000 clones, about 95% of them singletons. Material for sequencing was T cells isolated from PBMCs. These receptors were collected from a human donor in good health.

The genes are TRBV4-1 and TRBJ2-3; 8 bases align to TRBD1. Germline lookup yields CDR1 MGHRA and CDR2 YSYEKL. J lost 6 bases, V lost 7 bases, and 15 bases had no gene match. The CDR3 spans 16 residues. CDR3 sequence (DNA): TGCGCCAGCAAGAAGTCGGAGGACAGGGCGCCGGATACGCAGTATTTT. Amino acids: CASKKSEDRAPDTQYF.

V gene TRBV25-1 combines with J gene TRBJ1-1; D ambiguous. This CDR3 region has 12 residues. The germline V gene encodes CDR1 MGHDK and CDR2 SYGVNS. V dropped 6 bases and J dropped 5 bases, with 10 bases sitting between them. CDR3 residues: CASRGVRTEAFF. Written as DNA, the CDR3 is TGTGCCAGCAGGGGAGTCAGGACTGAAGCTTTCTTT.

Regarding this clone: This specimen includes other DNA sequences encoding the same CDR3. The J gene is TRBJ2-2, the V gene TRBV5-6, with D tentatively TRBD1 (5 bases). Deletions cut 2 bases from V and 4 bases from J, with 6 bases between. The CDR3 totals 13 residues. Per germline, CDR1 SGHDT and CDR2 YYEEEE. The CDR3 reads CASSLGVTGELFF. The CDR3 DNA reads TGTGCCAGCAGCTTAGGGGTCACCGGGGAGCTGTTTTTT.

This chain links TRBV14 with TRBJ1-1, with D possibly being TRBD1 (5 bases). In germline, CDR1 is SGHDN, CDR2 FVKESK. CDR3 length: 11 amino acids. V was trimmed by 5 bases and J by 11 bases, leaving 12 bases between them. CDR3 DNA: TGTGCCAGCAGCAGTCACAGGCGCGCTTTCTTT. The encoded protein is CASSSHRRAFF.

This chain connects TRBV4-1 to TRBJ1-4, with D perhaps TRBD1 (5 bases). CDR1 and CDR2 from the germline V gene are MGHRA and YSYEKL. This CDR3 is 15 amino acids long. The ends were cut back, 6 bases at V and 8 bases at J, with 19 bases in the middle. The CDR3 DNA reads as TGCGCCAGCAGTTCTACAGGTTTTGTGATAGAAAAACTGTTTTTT. Translation: CASSSTGFVIEKLFF.

The V gene is TRBV7-9, the J gene TRBJ2-1; D unclear. V gave up 6 bases and J gave up 9 bases, with 24 bases separating them. Germline assignment: CDR1 SEHNR and CDR2 FQNEAQ (reference sequence). The CDR3 has 16 amino acids. In DNA form, the CDR3 reads TGTGCCAGCAGGCTTTCCGAATCGGGTAGTGTGGGTGAGCAGTTCTTC. It specifies CASRLSESGSVGEQFF.

CDR3 loop: CAWSRLENTGELFF. DNA for the CDR3: TGTGCCTGGAGTCGACTAGAGAACACCGGGGAGCTGTTTTTT. The chain carries TRBV30 and TRBJ2-2; a weak D match, TRBD2 (6 bases). There are 14 residues in the CDR3. CDR1 is GTSNPN, CDR2 SVGIG, per germline (reference sequence). V lost 2 bases, J lost 1 base, and 8 bases lay in between.

The genes are TRBV29-1 and TRBJ2-4; possible D gene TRBD1, 5 bases. Germline CDR1 SQVTM, CDR2 ANQGSEA. The CDR3 is 13 residues long. V shed 3 bases and J shed 9 bases, with 15 bases lying between them. This chain's CDR3 is CSVDETQDGIQYF. DNA of the CDR3: TGCAGCGTTGATGAAACACAGGACGGCATTCAGTACTTC.

CDR3 region: CASSARRGDTGELFF. DNA of the CDR3: TGCGCCAGCAGTGCGCGGCGGGGGGACACCGGGGAGCTGTTTTTT. The V call is TRBV10-1, the J call TRBJ2-2, with 8 positions matching TRBD2. CDR3 size: 15 residues. The junction had 4 bases not matched to a gene; V was cut back by 4 bases and J by 3 bases. The germline gives CDR1 WNHNN, CDR2 SYGVQD (reference sequence).

The chain links TRBV11-2 to TRBJ2-5; TRBD1 matches at 10 bases. J gave up 5 bases and V 1 base, and 7 bases lay outside the gene matches. Germline V gene data show CDR1 as SGHAT and CDR2 as FQNNGV. The CDR3 length is 16 residues. The CDR3 coding sequence is TGTGCCAGCAGCTTAGGCCCGACAGGGGGCGAGGAGACCCAGTACTTC. This sequence encodes CASSLGPTGGEETQYF.

The genes are TRBV11-3 and TRBJ2-1; 7 nucleotides agree with TRBD1. Unmatched junction bases numbered 9, after V lost 5 bases and J lost 5 bases. Germline V lookup: CDR1 SGHNT, CDR2 YENEEA. There are 15 residues in the CDR3. The CDR3 loop is CASSDRDRLNNEQFF. The DNA for the CDR3 is TGTGCCAGCAGCGACAGGGACAGACTTAACAATGAGCAGTTCTTC.

This chain connects TRBV4-1 to TRBJ2-2; weak D call: TRBD2 (5 bases). This CDR3 region has 17 residues. Deletions cut 6 bases from V and 7 bases from J, with 24 bases between. CDR1 MGHRA and CDR2 YSYEKL come from the germline V gene. In nucleotides, the CDR3 is TGCGCCAGCAGTCCAAGTTTAGCCGCGGGTCATGGCGGGGAGCTGTTTTTT. It translates to CASSPSLAAGHGGELFF.

This clone occurred a few times. The chain has TRBV5-4 and TRBJ2-5; D is possibly TRBD2 (5 bases). CDR1 and CDR2 (germline): SGHNT, YYREEE (reference sequence). This CDR3 is 15 amino acids long. Trimming stripped 0 bases from V and 5 bases from J, with 14 bases between. CDR3 loop: CASSLEVASRETQYF. The CDR3 DNA follows: TGTGCCAGCAGCTTGGAGGTAGCGTCAAGGGAGACCCAGTACTTC.

This chain links TRBV10-3 with TRBJ2-1; D may be TRBD2 (6 bases). Germline CDR1 is ENHRY and CDR2 is SYGVKD. Trimming stripped 1 base from V and 8 bases from J, with 6 bases between. The CDR3 length is 12 residues. This CDR3 reads CAISEWGDEQFF. Here the CDR3 DNA reads TGTGCCATCAGTGAGTGGGGGGATGAGCAGTTCTTC.

The chain recombines TRBV5-6 with TRBJ2-7; unclear D gene. V was pared by 1 base and J by 3 bases, with 11 bases between. The germline CDR1 and CDR2 sequences are SGHDT and YYEEEE. This CDR3 contains 14 residues. The DNA for the CDR3 is TGTGCCAGCAGCTTGCCGGTCGATAGCTACGAGCAGTACTTC. Translation: CASSLPVDSYEQYF.

The V call is TRBV18, the J call TRBJ2-1; TRBD2 agrees at 8 bases. J gave up 0 bases and V 2 bases, and 3 bases lay outside the gene matches. The CDR3 runs 16 residues. Germline CDR1 is KGHSH and CDR2 is LQKENI. The CDR3 bases are TGTGCCAGCTCACCAAGGCTAGCGGGCTCCTACAATGAGCAGTTCTTC. It yields the protein CASSPRLAGSYNEQFF. The variable domain in full, completed from reference TRBV18 and TRBJ2-1, reads NAGVMQNPRHLVRRRGQEARLRCSPMKGHSHVYWYRQLPEEGLKFMVYLQKENIIDESGMPKERFSAEFPKEGPSILRIQQVVRGDSAAYFCASSPRLAGSYNEQFFGPGTRLTVL.

V is TRBV11-2 and J is TRBJ2-3; 7 bases are a match to TRBD2. Germline V gene data show CDR1 as SGHAT and CDR2 as FQNNGV. Trimming removed 2 bases from V and 4 bases from J; junction bases left unmatched: 3. This CDR3 comprises 14 residues. In DNA form, the CDR3 reads TGTGCCAGCAGCTTACTGACTAGCTCAGATACGCAGTATTTT. It encodes CASSLLTSSDTQYF.

This sequence joins TRBV5-8 and TRBJ2-5; D possibly corresponds to TRBD2 (5 bases). This CDR3 has 16 residues. Trimming shortened V by 5 bases and J by 5 bases, and 22 bases separated the two germline ends. Per germline, CDR1 SGHTS and CDR2 YDEGEE. The CDR3 DNA reads as TGTGCCAGCAGAGAGTCGGGATCCTGGGTCGGGGAGACCCAGTACTTC. It yields the protein CASRESGSWVGETQYF.

J is TRBJ2-6 and V is TRBV19; 9 nucleotides match TRBD1. CDR3 length: 15 residues. J was trimmed by 0 bases and V by 11 bases; bases with no gene match: 5. Germline V gene data show CDR1 as LNHDA and CDR2 as SQIVND (reference sequence). In nucleotides, the CDR3 is TGTGCCGGGGGACAGGGCAGCTCTGGGGCCAACGTCCTGACTTTC. Its protein is CAGGQGSSGANVLTF.

The V call is TRBV28, the J call TRBJ1-1, with TRBD1 identical over 8 bases. This CDR3 has 15 amino acids. Germline V lookup: CDR1 MDHEN, CDR2 SYDVKM. The V segment lost 3 bases and the J segment 1 base; nucleotides outside the gene matches: 4. The CDR3 loop is CASSFPGGWNTEAFF. The CDR3 DNA reads TGTGCCAGCAGTTTCCCAGGGGGCTGGAACACTGAAGCTTTCTTT.

This clone was detected only a few times. The J gene is TRBJ2-1, the V gene TRBV29-1; possibly TRBD2 for D (6 bases). V dropped 2 bases and J dropped 8 bases, with 16 bases sitting between them. Germline V gene sequence: CDR1 SQVTM, CDR2 ANQGSEA. The CDR3 consists of 14 residues. CDR3 loop: CSVETYKRAHEQFF. The CDR3, as DNA: TGCAGCGTTGAAACTTATAAGCGGGCCCATGAGCAGTTCTTC.

The genes are TRBV4-2 and TRBJ1-4; possibly TRBD1 for D (6 bases). V shed 3 bases and J shed 4 bases, with 15 bases lying between them. The CDR3 has 16 residues. Germline V gene lookup returns CDR1 LGHNA and CDR2 YNFKEQ. The CDR3 sequence is CASSQPQGKVNEKLFF. CDR3 DNA sequence: TGTGCCAGCAGCCAGCCACAGGGTAAAGTTAATGAAAAACTGTTTTTT.

J is TRBJ2-5 and V is TRBV10-3, with 10 bases fitting TRBD2. The germline gives CDR1 ENHRY, CDR2 SYGVKD. The ends lost 2 bases at V and 2 bases at J; junction bases unmatched: 2. The CDR3 has 15 amino acids. The CDR3 region is CAISEGLAVQETQYF. The DNA for the CDR3 is TGTGCCATCAGTGAGGGACTAGCGGTGCAAGAGACCCAGTACTTC.

The V gene is TRBV9, the J gene TRBJ2-3; 13 bases agree with TRBD2. With V trimmed by 4 bases and J by 9 bases, 8 bases remained unmatched. The CDR3 is 15 amino acids. Germline V gene sequence: CDR1 SGDLS, CDR2 YYNGEE. As DNA, the CDR3 is TGTGCCAGCAGCCTGGCTACTAGCGGGGGGGCCACGCAGTATTTT. This gives the protein CASSLATSGGATQYF.